The rows below give T cell receptor beta chains drawn from one sample of a study of OX40 agonist ivuxolimab in advanced cancers. The table came from immunoSEQ multiplex PCR; TCRdb's copy has only in-frame clones and leaves some out. Of tens of thousands of clones listed, around 80% are singletons. Specimen: CD4+ or CD8+ T cells sorted from blood, collected in a trial of the OX40 agonist ivuxolimab. The receptors were gathered from an adult with an advanced solid tumor such as melanoma, head and neck, liver or kidney cancer. Both conserved end residues are part of each CDR3. The D gene is left open where the match is weak. Clone size is stated in some rows and not others, as once, few, many or a class when expanded.

len,v_gene,abundance,j_gene,d_gene,CDR3aa,CDR3nt
15,TRBV28,NA,TRBJ2-1,TRBD1,CASSTSGTGGNEQFF,TGTGCCAGCAGCACCTCCGGGACAGGGGGCAATGAGCAGTTCTTC
16,TRBV5-4,NA,TRBJ2-7,TRBD2,CASSLVSAGVPYEQYF,TGTGCCAGCAGCTTGGTCTCAGCGGGAGTTCCCTACGAGCAGTACTTC
12,TRBV30,NA,TRBJ1-6,NA,CAWSGTNSPLHF,TGTGCCTGGAGCGGGACTAATTCACCCCTCCACTTT
15,TRBV19,NA,TRBJ2-3,NA,CASSRPGGPADTQYF,TGTGCCAGTAGTCGCCCTGGCGGGCCGGCAGATACGCAGTATTTT
17,TRBV4-1,NA,TRBJ2-5,NA,CASSLWVSAGDSETQYF,TGCGCCAGCAGCCTGTGGGTTTCGGCAGGGGACTCAGAGACCCAGTACTTC
15,TRBV5-5,NA,TRBJ2-7,TRBD1,CASSMAGTGPYEQYF,TGTGCCAGCAGCATGGCCGGGACAGGGCCCTACGAGCAGTACTTC
11,TRBV6-1,NA,TRBJ2-7,NA,CASSQGGGIHF,TGTGCCAGCAGTCAAGGGGGGGGCATTCACTTC
12,TRBV9,NA,TRBJ1-1,NA,CASSVVGTEAFF,TGTGCCAGCAGCGTAGTAGGTACTGAAGCTTTCTTT
14,TRBV7-3,few,TRBJ2-1,TRBD2,CASSLSLAGSEQFF,TGTGCCAGCAGCTTAAGCCTAGCGGGCAGTGAGCAGTTCTTC
16,TRBV7-2,NA,TRBJ2-7,TRBD2,CASSADWTSRSESQYF,TGTGCCAGCAGCGCGGACTGGACTAGCAGGAGTGAGTCGCAGTACTTC
15,TRBV7-9,few,TRBJ2-1,TRBD2,CASSLRGLGVNEQFF,TGTGCCAGCAGCTTAAGGGGACTAGGGGTCAATGAGCAGTTCTTC
13,TRBV2,few,TRBJ2-1,TRBD1,CASRDRAYNEQFF,TGTGCCAGCAGGGACAGGGCCTACAATGAGCAGTTCTTC
14,TRBV5-1,NA,TRBJ1-1,NA,CASRREGDGTEAFF,TGCGCCAGCAGGAGAGAGGGGGATGGCACTGAAGCTTTCTTT
15,TRBV2,NA,TRBJ2-1,TRBD2,CAVQRERGSYNEQFF,TGTGCCGTACAGCGGGAGAGGGGATCCTACAATGAGCAGTTCTTC
17,TRBV4-1,NA,TRBJ1-4,TRBD1,CASSQPPGQATNEKLFF,TGCGCCAGCAGCCAGCCCCCCGGACAGGCAACTAATGAAAAACTGTTTTTT
13,TRBV5-5,NA,TRBJ1-5,NA,CASSRDLNQPQHF,TGTGCCAGCAGCAGGGACCTCAATCAGCCCCAGCATTTT